What follows is one T cell receptor beta chain and its context. What it recognizes is unknown. These data come from a study of chemoradiotherapy in HPV16-positive cancers. Study information: Functional T-cell assays on a couple of HPV16-positive patients' cells defined candidate HPV-specific clones and common TCR motifs.

Only in-frame clones appear in the TCRdb table, and some are missing; sequencing was by immunoSEQ multiplex PCR. The data contain 25,000 to 35,000 clones, about 88% of them singletons. Samples were taken several times over chemoradiotherapy. This CDR3 has 14 residues. V was trimmed by 6 bases and J by 1 base, leaving 7 bases between them. The germline CDR1 and CDR2 sequences are MDHEN and SYDVKM. Study-wide points: Candidate HPV-specific clones and E7-related TCR motifs grew in tumor during treatment. Only a couple of HPV16-positive patients supplied the functional HPV-specificity definition.

The rearrangement links TRBV28 to TRBJ2-6; D is unclear. The sequencing here drew on blood, taken from a patient who underwent chemoradiotherapy. This clonotype was obtained from a human donor with HPV-associated anogenital cancer. The CDR3: CASRLSSGANVLTF. Here the CDR3 DNA reads TGTGCCAGCAGATTAAGTTCTGGGGCCAACGTCCTGACTTTC.